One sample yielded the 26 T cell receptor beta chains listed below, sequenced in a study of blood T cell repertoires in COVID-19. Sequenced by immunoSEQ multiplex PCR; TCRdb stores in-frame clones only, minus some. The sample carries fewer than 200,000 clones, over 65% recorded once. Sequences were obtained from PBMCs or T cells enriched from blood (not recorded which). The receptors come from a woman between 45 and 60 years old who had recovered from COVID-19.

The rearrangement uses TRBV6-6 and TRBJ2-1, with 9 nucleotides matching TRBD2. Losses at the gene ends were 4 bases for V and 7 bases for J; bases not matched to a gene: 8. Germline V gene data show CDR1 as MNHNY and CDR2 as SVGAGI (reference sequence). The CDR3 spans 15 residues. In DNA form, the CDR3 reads TGTGCCAGCAGTTCCCACCTAGCGGGAATGAATGAGCAGTTCTTC. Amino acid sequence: CASSSHLAGMNEQFF.

The CDR3 reads CASSEMLQSTGELFF. The DNA of the CDR3 is TGTGCCAGCAGTGAAATGCTACAGTCCACCGGGGAGCTGTTTTTT. V gene TRBV6-1 combines with J gene TRBJ2-2; D is unclear. Trimming stripped 2 bases from V and 4 bases from J, with 11 bases between. The germline V gene has CDR1 MNHNS and CDR2 SASEGT. This CDR3 is 15 amino acids long.

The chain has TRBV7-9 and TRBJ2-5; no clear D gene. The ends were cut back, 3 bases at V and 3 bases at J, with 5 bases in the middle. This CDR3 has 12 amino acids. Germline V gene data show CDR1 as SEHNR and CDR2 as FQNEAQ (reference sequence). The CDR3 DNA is TGTGCCAGCAGCTTCGCGGAAGAGACCCAGTACTTC. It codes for CASSFAEETQYF.

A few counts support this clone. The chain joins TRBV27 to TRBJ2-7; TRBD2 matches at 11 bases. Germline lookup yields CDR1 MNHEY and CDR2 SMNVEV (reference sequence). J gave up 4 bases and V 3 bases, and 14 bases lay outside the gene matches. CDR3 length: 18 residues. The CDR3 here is CASSFPKFLAGGQYEQYV. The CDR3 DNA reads TGTGCCAGCAGTTTCCCAAAGTTCTTAGCGGGGGGGCAATACGAGCAGTACGTC.

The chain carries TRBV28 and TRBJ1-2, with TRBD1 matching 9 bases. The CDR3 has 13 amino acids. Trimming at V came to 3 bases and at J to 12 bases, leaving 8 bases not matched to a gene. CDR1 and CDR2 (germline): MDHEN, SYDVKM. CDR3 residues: CASSFPTGGGNTF. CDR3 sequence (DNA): TGTGCCAGCAGTTTCCCGACAGGGGGAGGTAACACCTTC.

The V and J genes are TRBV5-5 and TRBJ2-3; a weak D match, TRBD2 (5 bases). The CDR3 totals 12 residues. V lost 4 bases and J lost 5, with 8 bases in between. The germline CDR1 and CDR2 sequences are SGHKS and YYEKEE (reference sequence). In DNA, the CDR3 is TGTGCCAGCAGCATCCGGGGAGATACGCAGTATTTT. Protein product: CASSIRGDTQYF.

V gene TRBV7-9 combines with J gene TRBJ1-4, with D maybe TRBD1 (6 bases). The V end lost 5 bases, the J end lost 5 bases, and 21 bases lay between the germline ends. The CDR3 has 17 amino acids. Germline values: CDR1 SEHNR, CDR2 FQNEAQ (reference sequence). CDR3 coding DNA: TGTGCCAGCAGCCAAGGCTCGGTTCGGGACAACAATGAAAAACTGTTTTTT. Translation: CASSQGSVRDNNEKLFF. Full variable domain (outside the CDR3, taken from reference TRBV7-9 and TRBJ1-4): DTGVSQNPRHKITKRGQNVTFRCDPISEHNRLYWYRQTLGQGPEFLTYFQNEAQLEKSRLLSDRFSAERPKGSFSTLEIQRTEQGDSAMYLCASSQGSVRDNNEKLFFGSGTQLSVL.

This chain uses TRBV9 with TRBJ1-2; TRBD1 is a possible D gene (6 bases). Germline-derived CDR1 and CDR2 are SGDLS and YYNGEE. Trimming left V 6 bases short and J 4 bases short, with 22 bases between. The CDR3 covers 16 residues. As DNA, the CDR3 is TGTGCCAGCACCCTAAGTACGACCAGGGGCTCCTATGGCTACACCTTC. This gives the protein CASTLSTTRGSYGYTF.

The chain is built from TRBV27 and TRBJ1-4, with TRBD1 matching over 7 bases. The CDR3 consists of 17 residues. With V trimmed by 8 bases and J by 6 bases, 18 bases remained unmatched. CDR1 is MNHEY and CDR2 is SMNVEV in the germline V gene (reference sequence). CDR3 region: CASADRDQRRIDEKLFF. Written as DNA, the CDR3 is TGTGCCAGCGCCGACAGGGACCAACGAAGAATCGATGAAAAACTGTTTTTT.

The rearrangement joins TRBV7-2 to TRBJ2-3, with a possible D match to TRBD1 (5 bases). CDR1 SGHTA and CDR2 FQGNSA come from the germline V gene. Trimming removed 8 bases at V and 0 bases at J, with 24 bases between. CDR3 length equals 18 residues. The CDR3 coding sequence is TGTGCCAGCCAAGGTCCCTGGGAAGGGGTTCCTAGCACAGATACGCAGTATTTT. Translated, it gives CASQGPWEGVPSTDTQYF.

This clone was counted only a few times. CDR3 amino acids: CASSEQGNTIYF. The CDR3 DNA follows: TGCGCCAGCAGTGAACAGGGAAACACCATATATTTT. V and J are TRBV5-1 and TRBJ1-3; D unclear. The CDR3 has 12 amino acids. V dropped 5 bases and J dropped 4 bases, with 7 bases sitting between them. Germline CDR1 is SGHRS and CDR2 is YFSETQ.

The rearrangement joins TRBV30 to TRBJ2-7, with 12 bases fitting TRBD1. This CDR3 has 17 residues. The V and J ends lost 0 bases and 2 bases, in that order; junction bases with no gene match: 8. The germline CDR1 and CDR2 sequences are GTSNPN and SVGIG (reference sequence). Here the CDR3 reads CAWSVSWDRGRPYEQYV. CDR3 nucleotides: TGTGCCTGGAGTGTTTCTTGGGACAGGGGGCGACCCTACGAGCAGTACGTC.

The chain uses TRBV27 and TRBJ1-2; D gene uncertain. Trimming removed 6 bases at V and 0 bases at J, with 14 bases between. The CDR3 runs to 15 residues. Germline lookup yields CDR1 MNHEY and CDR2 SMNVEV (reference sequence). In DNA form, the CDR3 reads TGTGCCAGCAGGCCGGTCGGAGACCCTAACTATGGCTACACCTTC. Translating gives CASRPVGDPNYGYTF.

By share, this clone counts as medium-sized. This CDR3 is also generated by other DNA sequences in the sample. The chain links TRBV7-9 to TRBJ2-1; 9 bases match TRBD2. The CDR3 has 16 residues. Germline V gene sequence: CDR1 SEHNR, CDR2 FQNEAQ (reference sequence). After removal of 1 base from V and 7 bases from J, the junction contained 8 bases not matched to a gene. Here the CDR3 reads CASSLGIAGGRNEQFF. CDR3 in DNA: TGTGCCAGCAGCTTAGGGATTGCGGGAGGGAGAAATGAGCAGTTCTTC.

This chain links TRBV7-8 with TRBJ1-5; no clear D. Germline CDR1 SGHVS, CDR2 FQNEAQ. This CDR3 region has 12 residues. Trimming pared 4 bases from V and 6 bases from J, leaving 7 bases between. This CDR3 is CASSSGGQPQHF. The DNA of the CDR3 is TGTGCCAGCAGCTCAGGAGGTCAGCCCCAGCATTTT.

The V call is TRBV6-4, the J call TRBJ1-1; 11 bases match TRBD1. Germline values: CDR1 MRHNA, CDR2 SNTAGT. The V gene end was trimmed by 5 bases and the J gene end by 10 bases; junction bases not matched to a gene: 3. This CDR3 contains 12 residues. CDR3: CASSQDRGRAFF. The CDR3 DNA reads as TGTGCCAGCAGTCAGGACAGGGGGCGAGCTTTCTTT.

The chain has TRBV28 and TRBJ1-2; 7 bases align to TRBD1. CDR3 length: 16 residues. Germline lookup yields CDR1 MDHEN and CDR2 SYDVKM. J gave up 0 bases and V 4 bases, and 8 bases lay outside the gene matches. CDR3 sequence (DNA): TGTGCCAGCAGTTCGGGGACAGCCCCCTCTAACTATGGCTACACCTTC. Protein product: CASSSGTAPSNYGYTF.

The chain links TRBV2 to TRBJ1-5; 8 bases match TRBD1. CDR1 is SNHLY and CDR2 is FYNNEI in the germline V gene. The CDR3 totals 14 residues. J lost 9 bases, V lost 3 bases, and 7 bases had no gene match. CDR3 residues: CASSDQGAWRPQHF. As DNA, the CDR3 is TGTGCCAGCAGTGACCAGGGGGCATGGAGGCCCCAGCATTTT.

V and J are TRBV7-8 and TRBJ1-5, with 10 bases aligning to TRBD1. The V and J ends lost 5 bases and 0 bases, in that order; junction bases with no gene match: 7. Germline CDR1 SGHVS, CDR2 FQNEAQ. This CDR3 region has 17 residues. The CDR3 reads CASSPIDRGLSNQPQHF. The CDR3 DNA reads TGTGCCAGCAGCCCGATTGACAGGGGGCTTAGCAATCAGCCCCAGCATTTT.

The CDR3 is CASSSNSGGAGDTQYF. In DNA form, the CDR3 reads TGTGCCAGCAGCTCTAATAGCGGGGGGGCAGGAGATACGCAGTATTTT. The chain links TRBV7-3 to TRBJ2-3; TRBD2 aligns across 11 bases. V lost 4 bases, J lost 5 bases, and 8 bases stayed unmatched. Germline lookup yields CDR1 SGHTA and CDR2 FQGTGA. This CDR3 is built from 16 residues.

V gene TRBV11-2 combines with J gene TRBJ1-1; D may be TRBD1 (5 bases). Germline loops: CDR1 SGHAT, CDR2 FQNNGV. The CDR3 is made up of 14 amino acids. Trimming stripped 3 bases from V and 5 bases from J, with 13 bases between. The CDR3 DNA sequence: TGTGCCAGCAGCTTCTGGCGGGACGGGACTGAAGCTTTCTTT. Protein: CASSFWRDGTEAFF.

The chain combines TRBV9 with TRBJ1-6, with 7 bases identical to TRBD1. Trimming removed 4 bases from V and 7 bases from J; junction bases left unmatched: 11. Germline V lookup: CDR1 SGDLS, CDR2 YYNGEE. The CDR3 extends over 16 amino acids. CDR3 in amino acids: CASSRSLGTDNSPLHF. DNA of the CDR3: TGTGCCAGCAGCCGATCCCTCGGGACAGACAATTCACCCCTCCACTTT.

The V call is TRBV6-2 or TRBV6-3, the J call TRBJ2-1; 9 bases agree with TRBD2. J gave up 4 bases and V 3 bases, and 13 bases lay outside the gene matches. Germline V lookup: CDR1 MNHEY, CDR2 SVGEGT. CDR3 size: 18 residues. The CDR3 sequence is CASSYRISASGKYNEQFF. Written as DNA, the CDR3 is TGTGCCAGCAGTTATAGGATTTCGGCTAGCGGGAAATACAATGAGCAGTTCTTC.

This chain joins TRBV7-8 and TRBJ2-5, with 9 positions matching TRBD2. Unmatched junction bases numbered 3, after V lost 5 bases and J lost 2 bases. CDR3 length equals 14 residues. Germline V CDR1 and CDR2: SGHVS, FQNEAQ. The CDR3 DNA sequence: TGTGCCAGCAGCAAACTAGCGGGTCAAGAGACCCAGTACTTC. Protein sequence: CASSKLAGQETQYF.

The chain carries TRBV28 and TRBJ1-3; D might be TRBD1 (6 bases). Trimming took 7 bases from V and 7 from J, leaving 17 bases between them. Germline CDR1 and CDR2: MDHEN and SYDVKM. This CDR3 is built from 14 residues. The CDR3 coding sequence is TGTGCCAGCACCTCGGGACAAACCCGCAACACCATATATTTT. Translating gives CASTSGQTRNTIYF.

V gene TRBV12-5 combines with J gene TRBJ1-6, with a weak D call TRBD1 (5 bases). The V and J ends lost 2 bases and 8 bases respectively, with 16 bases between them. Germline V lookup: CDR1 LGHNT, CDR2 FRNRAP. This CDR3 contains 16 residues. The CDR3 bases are TGTGCTAGTGGTTTGTTGGTCAGGCAGGGTGATTCACCCCTCCACTTT. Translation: CASGLLVRQGDSPLHF.